This T cell receptor (beta chain) stems from a study of shared clonotypes between healthy human individuals. The wider study: Three plates each covered CD4 naive and memory; CD8 naive two, CD8 memory one. Study-wide results and limits: In several donors, roughly 5.2% of naive CD4 clonotypes appeared in common. Clonotype sharing across donors was expected to vary with sequencing depth.

With 1 base removed from V and 5 bases from J, the gap between germline ends came to 6 bases. The CDR3 is 13 amino acids. The germline CDR1 and CDR2 sequences are MNHEY and SVGAGI. Caucasian adults living in Nashville, Tennessee, provided all samples. In this sample, this clone turned up once. Its specificity is unknown. Measured with immunoSEQ multiplex PCR; TCRdb has only the in-frame clones, and not every one. The sample consists of over a million clones, more than 75% of them appearing once. This receptor was identified in a man between 18 and 29 years old in good health. Some clones in this sample may be carry-over from other donors' samples. Input material: memory CD4+ T cells from PBMCs. The subset is: CD45RA-negative fraction. The chain employs TRBV6-5 and TRBJ2-1, with D uncertain. CDR3 sequence reads: CASSYWRHNEQFF. The CDR3 region has the DNA TGTGCCAGCAGTTACTGGCGGCACAATGAGCAGTTCTTC.